Below are 13 T cell receptor beta chains sequenced from a single sample in a study of molecular identifiers for immune sequencing clone quantification. Via MiXCR, TCRdb re-called the PCR reads, giving one row per CDR3 protein. Of nearly 650,000 distinct CDR3 sequences listed, roughly 25% are singletons. The material sequenced was naive CD8+ T cells from blood, with Jurkat cell RNA spiked in. Subset indicated: FACS-sorted CD8+CD4-CCR7+CD45RA+ naive T cells. The receptors here all came from a human donor in good health. Some libraries in this study had Jurkat cell RNA spiked in.

Comment on this clonotype: An end of the junction does not agree with germline; a read error may underlie this. This sequence joins TRBV27 and TRBJ2-1; 7 bases align to TRBD1. The CDR3 runs 16 residues. Germline CDR1 reads MNHEY; CDR2 reads SMNVEV (reference sequence). The CDR3 DNA reads TGTGCCAGCAGTTCAACCCGGGACAGTATCTACGATGAGCAGTTCTTC. This translates into CASSSTRDSIYDEQFF.

In this sample, this clonotype turned up a few times. The genes are TRBV6-5 and TRBJ2-1; 7 bases map to TRBD1. Germline assignment: CDR1 MNHEY and CDR2 SVGAGI. V was pared by 5 bases and J by 9 bases, with 4 bases of the junction left unmatched. This CDR3 comprises 12 residues. DNA of the CDR3: TGTGCCAGCAGTCCGACAGGGTCTGAGCAGTTCTTC. Encoded protein: CASSPTGSEQFF.

Turning to this clonotype: One end of the junction does not line up with germline, which may come from a read error. The J gene is TRBJ2-7, the V gene TRBV6-2 or TRBV6-3; D gene ambiguous. The CDR3 sequence is 15 residues long. CDR1 is MNHEY and CDR2 is SVGEGT in the germline V gene. CDR3 in amino acids: CASGYLYSPDEEQYF. In DNA form, the CDR3 reads TGTGCCAGCGGTTACTTATATAGTCCGGATGAGGAGCAGTACTTC.

This clonotype was observed many times. This chain joins TRBV30 and TRBJ2-3; D tentatively reads TRBD1 or TRBD2 (5 bases each). This CDR3 has 15 amino acids. Germline values: CDR1 GTSNPN, CDR2 SVGIG (reference sequence). Trimming shortened V by 0 bases and J by 1 base, and 11 bases separated the two germline ends. CDR3 sequence reads: CAWSVRVGGTDTQYF. CDR3 DNA sequence: TGTGCCTGGAGTGTACGCGTGGGGGGCACAGATACGCAGTATTTT.

A few counts support this clonotype. The chain is built from TRBV27 and TRBJ2-7; 8 bases are a match to TRBD1. CDR1 and CDR2 (germline): MNHEY, SMNVEV (reference sequence). CDR3 length equals 14 residues. V shed 4 bases and J 4 bases; nucleotides not matched to a gene: 6. Written as DNA, the CDR3 is TGTGCCAGCAGTTATAGGACAGGGAGGTACGAGCAGTACTTC. This codes for CASSYRTGRYEQYF.

Ten or more counts support this clonotype. The genes are TRBV12-3 or TRBV12-4 and TRBJ1-1, with D maybe TRBD1 (5 bases). The V end lost 5 bases, the J end lost 7 bases, and 11 bases lay between the germline ends. The CDR3 has 12 amino acids. CDR3 bases: TGTGCCAGCAGTGGGCTGGGGGTTGAAGCTTTCTTT. Residues: CASSGLGVEAFF.

This chain connects TRBV10-3 to TRBJ2-3; D may be TRBD2 (6 bases). Trimming left V 0 bases short and J 2 bases short, with 9 bases between. The length of the CDR3 is 15 residues. Germline values: CDR1 ENHRY, CDR2 SYGVKD. This CDR3 is CAISESGGFTDTQYF. CDR3 bases: TGTGCCATCAGTGAGTCGGGGGGTTTCACAGATACGCAGTATTTT.

V gene TRBV19 combines with J gene TRBJ2-1, with D perhaps being TRBD1 or TRBD2 (5 bases each). The germline V gene encodes CDR1 LNHDA and CDR2 SQIVND (reference sequence). This CDR3 contains 13 residues. The ends were cut back, 2 bases at V and 9 bases at J, with 11 bases in the middle. CDR3 in DNA: TGTGCCAGTAGTATAACGTCGGGGACTGAGCAGTTCTTC. The encoded protein is CASSITSGTEQFF.

As concerns this clonotype: This could be a read error, since a much larger clone is one nucleotide away. The V and J genes are TRBV4-3 and TRBJ2-7; D not certain. This CDR3 region has 13 residues. Germline CDR1 reads LGHNA; CDR2 reads YSLEER. V lost 4 bases, J lost 6 bases, and 13 bases lay in between. The CDR3 region is CASSREMFGEQYF. The CDR3 DNA reads as TGCGCCAGCAGCCGAGAGATGTTTGGCGAGCAGTACTTC.

The V call is TRBV4-3, the J call TRBJ2-1, with TRBD2 matching 8 bases. The CDR3 sequence is 18 residues long. Per the germline V gene, CDR1 is LGHNA and CDR2 is YSLEER. J lost 8 bases, V lost 0 bases, and 15 bases had no gene match. CDR3 in amino acids: CASSQDYGGAYYGDEQFF. CDR3 nucleotides: TGCGCCAGCAGCCAAGATTACGGGGGGGCATATTATGGAGATGAGCAGTTCTTC.

This sequence joins TRBV7-9 and TRBJ2-1; D not certain. This CDR3 is 13 amino acids long. V was clipped by 4 bases and J by 6 bases, with 10 bases between them. Germline V gene lookup returns CDR1 SEHNR and CDR2 FQNEAQ (reference sequence). CDR3 DNA sequence: TGTGCCAGCAGCTCGGAACTAAGCAATGAGCAGTTCTTC. It encodes CASSSELSNEQFF.

This chain connects TRBV6-5 to TRBJ1-1, with D unresolved. Trimming stripped 1 base from V and 4 bases from J, with 7 bases between. The CDR3 contains 13 residues. The germline CDR1 and CDR2 sequences are MNHEY and SVGAGI. CDR3: CASSYLGRTEAFF. In nucleotides, the CDR3 is TGTGCCAGCAGTTACTTAGGGCGCACTGAAGCTTTCTTT.

The chain is built from TRBV4-1 and TRBJ2-7; TRBD2 matches 7 bases. The CDR3 has 16 residues. CDR1 is MGHRA, CDR2 YSYEKL, per germline. Unmatched junction bases numbered 9, after V lost 1 base and J lost 3 bases. CDR3 sequence (DNA): TGCGCCAGCAGCCAAGGGACGCGGGGGTCTGACTACGAGCAGTACTTC. Protein: CASSQGTRGSDYEQYF.